One and the same sample provided the 17 T cell receptor beta chains below, sequenced in a study of T cells in women clearing cervical HPV infection. Sequencing was performed with immunoSEQ multiplex PCR; in TCRdb, only in-frame clones are kept and a portion is missing. The listing contains tens of thousands of clones. Sequenced material: blood buffy coat. These receptors all stem from a woman between 18 and 75 years old with a cervical HPV16 infection that either progressed to CIN3+ or cleared (not recorded which).

In the case of this clone: Coverage ceases 3 residues before the CDR3 finishes, and the germline J gene fills in the end. The rearrangement links TRBV30 to TRBJ2-4; D is undetermined. V lost 0 bases and J 1 base, leaving 13 bases between the germline ends. Germline-derived CDR1 and CDR2 are GTSNPN and SVGIG (reference sequence). The CDR3 covers 16 residues. The CDR3 is CAWSVAGSLAKNIQYF. CDR3 DNA (partial): TGTGCCTGGAGTGTAGCCGGTTCTCTGGCCAAAAACATT.

With regard to this clone: The CDR3 extends 3 residues past the end of the read, so its final part is completed from the germline J gene. The chain links TRBV6-1 to TRBJ2-3; D is ambiguous. Germline CDR1 and CDR2: MNHNS and SASEGT. The CDR3 runs to 16 residues. CDR3 bases read: TGTGCCAGCAGTGGCCCCCGACTTCGCCCCCAAGAGACG. It encodes CASSGPRLRPQET. The CDR3 as a whole reads CASSGPRLRPQETQYF.

On this clone: The read falls 3 residues short of the CDR3 end, and the missing part is taken from the germline J gene. The rearrangement links TRBV19 to TRBJ2-1; 12 bases match TRBD2. The junction had 8 bases not matched to a gene; V was cut back by 2 bases and J by 0 bases. The CDR3 has 19 residues. Germline CDR1 and CDR2: LNHDA and SQIVND (reference sequence). The part of the CDR3 DNA that was read is TGTGCCAGTAGTATATCGGCTAGCGGGAGGGTAAGCTCCTACAATGAG. Protein: CASSISASGRVSSYNE. The CDR3 reads in full as CASSISASGRVSSYNEQFF. The whole variable domain, remainder taken from reference TRBV19 and TRBJ2-1, is DGGITQSPKYLFRKEGQNVTLSCEQNLNHDAMYWYRQDPGQGLRLIYYSQIVNDFQKGDIAEGYSVSREKKESFPLTVTSAQKNPTAFYLCASSISASGRVSSYNEQFFGPGTRLTVL.

For this clone: The read ends 3 residues early relative to the CDR3; the germline J gene fills the gap. The V and J genes are TRBV18 and TRBJ2-5; D possibly corresponds to TRBD1 (6 bases). This CDR3 contains 15 residues. The germline gives CDR1 KGHSH, CDR2 LQKENI. Trimming took off 2 bases at V and 2 bases at J, with 12 bases between the two ends. The sequenced CDR3 bases are TGTGCCAGCTCACCAGAGGACAGAGTACAAGAGACC. Translating gives CASSPEDRVQET. In full, the CDR3 reads CASSPEDRVQETQYF.

Regarding this clone: The read ends 3 residues shy of where the CDR3 ends; the end is completed using the germline J gene. V is TRBV18 and J is TRBJ1-2, with TRBD1 as a possible D gene (5 bases). The CDR3 totals 16 residues. From germline, CDR1 is KGHSH and CDR2 LQKENI. CDR3 DNA, as far as it was read: TGTGCCAGCTCACCACCGTCTTCAGGGCTAGAAAATGAC. Its protein product is CASSPPSSGLEND. The entire CDR3 is CASSPPSSGLENDYTF.

On this clone: Read coverage stops 3 residues before the CDR3 terminus; the germline J gene supplies the remainder. The chain has TRBV5-1 and TRBJ1-4, with D perhaps matching TRBD1 (5 bases). Germline V gives CDR1 SGHRS, CDR2 YFSETQ. V was trimmed by 5 bases and J by 5 bases, leaving 16 bases between them. The CDR3 sequence is 15 residues long. This CDR3 reads CASRTVSGGNEKLFF. CDR3 DNA (partial): TGCGCCAGCAGGACAGTAAGTGGAGGGAATGAAAAA.

Comments on this clone: The read stops 3 residues short of the end of the CDR3; the missing end is completed from the germline J gene. J is TRBJ2-7 and V is TRBV29-1; a weak D match, TRBD1 (5 bases). The CDR3 is 12 amino acids. With 4 bases removed from V and 3 bases from J, the gap between germline ends came to 10 bases. Per germline, CDR1 SQVTM and CDR2 ANQGSEA. CDR3 DNA, as far as it was read: TGCAGCGTTGCAGGACACCTCTACGAG. It is translated as CSVAGHLYE. The full CDR3 protein reads CSVAGHLYEQYF.

In the case of this clone: The DNA ends 3 residues before the CDR3 does, and the rest of the CDR3 is filled in from the germline J gene. The chain carries TRBV20-1 and TRBJ1-4, with 8 bases fitting TRBD1. The germline V gene has CDR1 DFQATT and CDR2 SNEGSKA (reference sequence). The CDR3 runs to 13 residues. V lost 4 bases to trimming and J lost 8 bases; unmatched junction nucleotides: 6. The CDR3 reads CSAKDRGWEKLFF. The sequenced part of the CDR3 DNA is TGCAGTGCTAAAGACAGGGGATGGGAAAAA.

With respect to this clone: The sequence runs out 3 residues before the end of the CDR3; the remainder is reconstructed from the germline J gene. The rearrangement links TRBV30 to TRBJ1-2, with D unresolved. Germline CDR1 GTSNPN, CDR2 SVGIG (reference sequence). The CDR3 covers 17 residues. This chain's CDR3 is CAWRAGLGGSSYNDYTF. Incomplete CDR3 DNA: TGTGCCTGGAGGGCGGGCCTTGGCGGATCCTCCTACAATGAC.

A word on this clone: From the germline J gene comes the end of the CDR3, since the read stops 3 residues before it. The V call is TRBV23-1, the J call TRBJ2-7; 7 bases are a match to TRBD1. TRBV23-1 is noted as an ORF with a role that remains uncertain. V lost 6 bases and J lost 4; bases outside the gene matches: 12. The CDR3 loop spans 15 amino acids. Incomplete CDR3 DNA: TGCGCCAGCAGCAAAGGGGGCGTTTCAGTATACGAG. Its protein is CASSKGGVSVYE. The complete CDR3 reads CASSKGGVSVYEQYF.

Details on this clone: The read ends 3 residues before the CDR3 terminus; that terminus is restored from the germline J gene. The chain joins TRBV5-4 to TRBJ2-3; TRBD2 aligns across 10 bases. This CDR3 contains 15 residues. V shed 4 bases and J 1 base; nucleotides not matched to a gene: 3. The germline V gene has CDR1 SGHNT and CDR2 YYREEE (reference sequence). CDR3 amino acids: CASSLGLAGTDTQYF. The DNA read from the CDR3 is TGTGCCAGCAGCCTCGGACTAGCGGGCACAGATACG.

With respect to this clone: The read halts 3 residues ahead of the CDR3 end, with the missing end drawn from the germline J gene. The identical CDR3 is also encoded by other nucleotide sequences in the sample. The chain has TRBV19 and TRBJ1-3; unclear D gene. The length of the CDR3 is 11 residues. V was shortened by 10 bases and J by 4 bases, with 8 bases between the two germline ends. Germline V gene sequence: CDR1 LNHDA, CDR2 SQIVND (reference sequence). The covered CDR3 bases are TGTGCCACAGGCGTCGGAAACACC. Translated, it gives CATGVGNT. The full CDR3 protein reads CATGVGNTIYF.

A remark on this clone: The read halts 3 residues ahead of the CDR3 end, with the missing end drawn from the germline J gene. The chain is built from TRBV5-1 and TRBJ1-1; D remains ambiguous. Germline CDR1 SGHRS, CDR2 YFSETQ. The V gene lost 2 bases and the J gene lost 4 bases, with 15 bases spanning the gap. The CDR3 has 15 amino acids. The CDR3 sequence: CASSLQPLQGTEAFF. The CDR3 bases that were read are TGCGCCAGCAGCTTACAACCGCTTCAAGGCACTGAA.

In the case of this clone: Read sequence stops 3 residues before the CDR3 end, and the germline J gene provides the missing end. The chain has TRBV13 and TRBJ2-3; the D gene is possibly TRBD2 (6 bases). Germline CDR1 and CDR2: PRHDT and FYEKMQ (reference sequence). The ends were cut back, 0 bases at V and 2 bases at J, with 18 bases in the middle. The CDR3 totals 18 residues. The CDR3 sequence: CASSLGLIGGKSTDTQYF. CDR3 DNA (partial): TGTGCCAGCAGCTTAGGTCTCATTGGGGGGAAGTCCACAGATACG. Supplemented by reference TRBV13 and TRBJ2-3, the full variable domain reads AAGVIQSPRHLIKEKRETATLKCYPIPRHDTVYWYQQGPGQDPQFLISFYEKMQSDKGSIPDRFSAQQFSDYHSELNMSSLELGDSALYFCASSLGLIGGKSTDTQYFGPGTRLTVL.

As to this clone: The read terminates 3 residues before the CDR3 end, so the remaining end is supplied by the germline J gene. V usage is TRBV7-9 and J usage is TRBJ1-1; D may be TRBD1 (6 bases). There are 15 residues in the CDR3. Germline CDR1 SEHNR, CDR2 FQNEAQ (reference sequence). The part of the CDR3 DNA that was read is TGTGCCAGCAGCCGAAACGCGGACAGCAAAGAGACA. Amino acids: CASSRNADSKET. The full CDR3 protein is CASSRNADSKETAFF.

Comment on this clone: Sequencing ends 3 residues short of the CDR3 end; the germline J gene provides the rest. The chain carries TRBV2 and TRBJ2-7; perhaps TRBD2 as D (6 bases). V shed 11 bases and J shed 0 bases, with 14 bases lying between them. Germline V gene data show CDR1 as SNHLY and CDR2 as FYNNEI. The CDR3 has 13 amino acids. CDR3 DNA (partial): TGTGCCGCCAGCGGCGGGAACTCCTACGAG. Translation gives CAASGGNSYE. The whole CDR3 is CAASGGNSYEQYF.

A remark on this clone: Read coverage stops 3 residues before the CDR3 terminus; the germline J gene supplies the remainder. The V and J genes are TRBV30 and TRBJ2-2; a possible D gene is TRBD2 (5 bases). This CDR3 comprises 13 residues. The germline V gene has CDR1 GTSNPN and CDR2 SVGIG (reference sequence). Incomplete CDR3 DNA: TGTGCCTGGGTGGCGGGTTTTGATTCAATG. Translation: CAWVAGFDSM. The full-length CDR3 reads as CAWVAGFDSMLFF.